The 21 T cell receptor beta chains below all came from one sample that was sequenced in a study of radiation and T cells in renal cell carcinoma. Generated by immunoSEQ multiplex PCR, the TCRdb table keeps only in-frame clones and is missing some. The repertoire holds 130,000 to 150,000 clones, about 87% seen once, with roughly 4% in the top ten. Described time point: baseline pretreatment blood. Noted treatment: 15 Gy SBRT to primary tumor, nephrectomy 4 weeks later. The input for sequencing was blood, taken from a patient whose treatment included radiotherapy and nephrectomy. The receptors come from a woman aged 65 to 85 with renal cell carcinoma.

The chain joins TRBV30 to TRBJ1-5; D is undetermined. The germline V gene has CDR1 GTSNPN and CDR2 SVGIG (reference sequence). Trimming took 4 bases from V and 0 from J, leaving 10 bases between them. CDR3 length: 14 amino acids. In DNA form, the CDR3 reads TGTGCCTGGAATGGACCAAATAGCAATCAGCCCCAGCATTTT. Its protein is CAWNGPNSNQPQHF.

CDR3 protein: CASSPNQGGTTQYF. The CDR3 bases are TGCGCCAGCAGCCCTAACCAGGGGGGAACTACCCAGTACTTC. The chain employs TRBV5-1 and TRBJ2-5, with a tentative D call TRBD1 (7 bases). Between the trimmed V and J ends, which lost 4 bases and 8 bases, there was a span of 18 bases. The CDR3 runs 14 residues. Germline assignment: CDR1 SGHRS and CDR2 YFSETQ. The whole variable domain, remainder taken from reference TRBV5-1 and TRBJ2-5, is KAGVTQTPRYLIKTRGQQVTLSCSPISGHRSVSWYQQTPGQGLQFLFEYFSETQRNKGNFPGRFSGRQFSNSRSEMNVSTLELGDSALYLCASSPNQGGTTQYFGPGTRLLVL.

The chain recombines TRBV4-2 with TRBJ1-3; 11 nucleotides line up with TRBD1. J lost 0 bases, V lost 3 bases, and 4 bases had no gene match. There are 17 residues in the CDR3. CDR1 and CDR2 from the germline V gene are LGHNA and YNFKEQ. The DNA of the CDR3 is TGTGCCAGCAGCCACGGACAGGGGGCCCTCTCTGGAAACACCATATATTTT. It is translated as CASSHGQGALSGNTIYF.

This chain links TRBV19 with TRBJ2-2, with 9 positions matching TRBD1. Losses at the gene ends were 5 bases for V and 0 bases for J; bases not matched to a gene: 13. This CDR3 contains 19 residues. Germline CDR1 and CDR2: LNHDA and SQIVND (reference sequence). The CDR3 bases are TGTGCCAGTAGTCCTAACACAGGGGGCCCCTTCTCGAACACCGGGGAGCTGTTTTTT. Protein product: CASSPNTGGPFSNTGELFF.

The chain recombines TRBV6-5 with TRBJ2-7, with D possibly TRBD1 on 6 matching bases. Germline V gene sequence: CDR1 MNHEY, CDR2 SVGAGI. V dropped 0 bases and J dropped 3 bases, with 12 bases sitting between them. The CDR3 is 15 residues long. This CDR3 reads CASSYSVGQNYEQYF. The CDR3 DNA follows: TGTGCCAGCAGTTACTCGGTGGGACAAAACTACGAGCAGTACTTC.

The chain recombines TRBV27 with TRBJ2-1; TRBD2 agrees at 7 bases. The CDR3 is 14 residues long. After removal of 6 bases from V and 2 bases from J, the junction contained 4 bases not matched to a gene. Germline lookup yields CDR1 MNHEY and CDR2 SMNVEV (reference sequence). DNA for the CDR3: TGTGCCAGCAGCGGACGGGGGGCCTACAATGAGCAGTTCTTC. Amino acid sequence: CASSGRGAYNEQFF.

This clone was detected only a few times. V is TRBV6-1 and J is TRBJ1-1; 7 positions agree with TRBD1. In germline, CDR1 is MNHNS, CDR2 SASEGT. This CDR3 has 13 residues. After removal of 5 bases from V and 4 bases from J, the junction contained 4 bases not matched to a gene. The CDR3 nucleotides are TGTGCCAGCAGTACCAGGGGGAGCACTGAAGCTTTCTTT. Its translation: CASSTRGSTEAFF.

This sequence joins TRBV5-1 and TRBJ1-6; possibly TRBD1 for D (6 bases). Germline loops: CDR1 SGHRS, CDR2 YFSETQ. The germline V and J ends were trimmed by 3 bases and 7 bases, with 20 bases remaining between them. This CDR3 has 17 residues. The CDR3: CASSSGLSPGDNSPLHF. The CDR3 DNA sequence: TGCGCCAGCAGCTCAGGCCTCAGTCCAGGGGACAATTCACCCCTCCACTTT.

V usage is TRBV9 and J usage is TRBJ2-5; the match to TRBD2 covers 7 bases. Germline CDR1 SGDLS, CDR2 YYNGEE. The CDR3 extends over 18 amino acids. After removal of 0 bases from V and 3 bases from J, the junction contained 14 bases not matched to a gene. CDR3: CASSVGGSGASGEETQYF. The CDR3 region has the DNA TGTGCCAGCAGCGTAGGTGGGAGTGGAGCTAGCGGAGAAGAGACCCAGTACTTC.

The rearrangement uses TRBV28 and TRBJ1-6; the D gene is possibly TRBD1 (5 bases). V was clipped by 3 bases and J by 7 bases, with 13 bases between them. CDR3 length: 15 residues. CDR1 and CDR2 from the germline V gene are MDHEN and SYDVKM. Here the CDR3 DNA reads TGTGCCAGCAGTTTGGTTGACAGTCGAAATTCACCCCTCCACTTT. It is translated as CASSLVDSRNSPLHF.

The rearrangement uses TRBV9 and TRBJ2-5; D may correspond to TRBD1 or TRBD2 (6 bases each). CDR1 and CDR2 (germline): SGDLS, YYNGEE. The CDR3 totals 14 residues. V lost 2 bases and J 5 bases, leaving 13 bases between the germline ends. Here the CDR3 DNA reads TGTGCCAGCAGCGTTTGGGGGGCCGGGGAGACCCAGTACTTC. This sequence encodes CASSVWGAGETQYF.

The chain couples TRBV11-2 to TRBJ2-7; weak D call: TRBD1 (6 bases). V lost 0 bases, J lost 5 bases, and 11 bases lay in between. This CDR3 contains 14 residues. CDR1 and CDR2 (germline): SGHAT, FQNNGV. The CDR3 loop is CASSLDTGQDEQYF. The CDR3 DNA reads TGTGCCAGCAGCTTAGATACAGGGCAGGACGAGCAGTACTTC.

The chain links TRBV28 to TRBJ1-2; 8 nucleotides align to TRBD1. The junction had 3 bases not matched to a gene; V was cut back by 6 bases and J by 6 bases. The CDR3 spans 12 residues. Germline CDR1 is MDHEN and CDR2 is SYDVKM. The CDR3 sequence: CASSRTGNGYTF. In DNA, the CDR3 is TGTGCCAGCAGCCGGACAGGGAATGGCTACACCTTC.

The J gene is TRBJ1-4, the V gene TRBV5-1, with 10 nucleotides matching TRBD1. Trimming removed 7 bases from V and 6 bases from J; junction bases left unmatched: 3. The germline CDR1 and CDR2 sequences are SGHRS and YFSETQ. This CDR3 has 13 amino acids. CDR3 amino acids: CASAGTGDEKLFF. The CDR3 DNA is TGCGCCAGCGCCGGGACAGGGGATGAAAAACTGTTTTTT.

The CDR3 reads CASSLGSGGAEGNQPQHF. Written as DNA, the CDR3 is TGTGCCAGCAGCTTAGGTAGCGGGGGCGCAGAGGGCAATCAGCCCCAGCATTTT. The chain employs TRBV11-2 and TRBJ1-5; D perhaps matches TRBD1 (6 bases). The germline CDR1 and CDR2 sequences are SGHAT and FQNNGV. V lost 1 base, J lost 2 bases, and 18 bases lay in between. The CDR3 is 18 amino acids.

The gene calls are TRBV19 and TRBJ2-3, with 8 nucleotides matching TRBD2. From germline, CDR1 is LNHDA and CDR2 SQIVND (reference sequence). The CDR3 totals 16 residues. V was clipped by 0 bases and J by 5 bases; unmatched bases: 7. The DNA of the CDR3 is TGTGCCAGTAGTATAGACTTAGCGGGGCGGGAAGATACGCAGTATTTT. As protein: CASSIDLAGREDTQYF.

The chain uses TRBV13 and TRBJ1-2; 7 bases map to TRBD1. CDR3 size: 14 residues. The ends lost 6 bases at V and 4 bases at J; junction bases unmatched: 8. Germline CDR1 is PRHDT and CDR2 is FYEKMQ (reference sequence). CDR3 sequence: CASRFSGQLYGYTF. The CDR3 DNA follows: TGTGCCAGCAGGTTTTCGGGACAGCTCTATGGCTACACCTTC.

In DNA form, the CDR3 reads TGTGCCAGCAGCGTATCATCAGGTTTCTCAATCGAGACCCAGTACTTC. Translated: CASSVSSGFSIETQYF. This chain links TRBV9 with TRBJ2-5; no clear D gene. The CDR3 totals 16 residues. The germline V gene has CDR1 SGDLS and CDR2 YYNGEE. Trimming removed 1 base from V and 5 bases from J, with 18 bases in between.

V and J are TRBV7-9 and TRBJ1-2, with 7 bases lining up with TRBD1. CDR1 is SEHNR and CDR2 is FQNEAQ in the germline V gene (reference sequence). V was clipped by 8 bases and J by 5 bases; unmatched bases: 14. The CDR3 has 15 residues. CDR3 DNA sequence: TGTGCCAGCGGATATTCCCGACAGGGAGATTATGGCTACACCTTC. This encodes CASGYSRQGDYGYTF. The full variable domain, rest sourced from reference TRBV7-9 and TRBJ1-2, is DTGVSQNPRHKITKRGQNVTFRCDPISEHNRLYWYRQTLGQGPEFLTYFQNEAQLEKSRLLSDRFSAERPKGSFSTLEIQRTEQGDSAMYLCASGYSRQGDYGYTFGSGTRLTVV.

This sequence joins TRBV25-1 and TRBJ1-1; D remains unclear. The CDR3 runs 13 residues. From germline, CDR1 is MGHDK and CDR2 SYGVNS. V lost 4 bases and J 7 bases, leaving 13 bases between the germline ends. The CDR3 loop is CASSVARRNEAFF. CDR3 DNA sequence: TGTGCCAGCAGTGTCGCCAGACGAAATGAAGCTTTCTTT. The entire variable domain, with the rest obtained from reference TRBV25-1 and TRBJ1-1, is as follows: EADIYQTPRYLVIGTGKKITLECSQTMGHDKMYWYQQDPGMELHLIHYSYGVNSTEKGDLSSESTVSRIRTEHFPLTLESARPSHTSQYLCASSVARRNEAFFGQGTRLTVV.

The rearrangement joins TRBV28 to TRBJ2-5; possible D gene TRBD1, 6 bases. The CDR3 has 14 residues. V was clipped by 5 bases and J by 4 bases, with 14 bases between them. Germline CDR1 is MDHEN and CDR2 is SYDVKM. Written as DNA, the CDR3 is TGTGCCAGCAGTCCTTCCGGGACATTAGAGACCCAGTACTTC. It translates to CASSPSGTLETQYF.